A selection of T cell receptor beta chains follows, all from one sample in a study of beta chain features in type 1 diabetes. TCRdb keeps only in-frame clones here, not all; method: immunoSEQ multiplex PCR. The table lists 250,000 to 350,000 clones, around 15% of them singletons. Sequencing was carried out using central memory CD4+ T cells from blood. These receptor sequences come from a man aged 25 to 45 in good health. Each CDR3 is given with its conserved first and last residue. The D gene is left open where the match is weak. The size of a clone is reported for some rows only, either as once, few or many, or as a class for expanded clones.

v_gene	abundance	d_gene	j_gene	len	CDR3aa	CDR3nt
TRBV19	few	-	TRBJ2-3	13	CASKWSRTDTQYF	TGTGCCAGTAAATGGTCGAGGACAGATACGCAGTATTTT
TRBV7-2	few	-	TRBJ1-4	13	CASSGVANEKLFF	TGTGCCAGCAGCGGAGTCGCGAATGAAAAACTGTTTTTT
TRBV7-9	few	-	TRBJ2-2	13	CATSNTNTGELFF	TGTGCCACGTCGAACACGAACACCGGGGAGCTGTTTTTT
TRBV19	-	-	TRBJ2-2	15	CASTPDARYTGELFF	TGTGCCAGTACTCCGGACGCCCGGTACACCGGGGAGCTGTTTTTT
TRBV6-5	once	-	TRBJ1-1	13	CASSSSVNTEAFF	TGTGCCAGCAGTTCCTCGGTGAACACTGAAGCTTTCTTT
TRBV6-1	few	-	TRBJ1-2	14	CASSERGRGYGYTF	TGTGCCAGCAGTGAAAGGGGCAGGGGCTATGGCTACACCTTC
TRBV10-3	-	-	TRBJ1-6	15	CASSAAGTKNSPLHF	TGTGCCAGCAGTGCCGCCGGGACAAAAAATTCACCCCTCCACTTT
TRBV4-1	-	-	TRBJ1-6	12	CASSQGLSPLHF	TGCGCCAGCAGCCAGGGACTTTCACCCCTCCACTTT
TRBV7-2	-	-	TRBJ1-2	16	CASSRHGTGTWIGYTF	TGTGCCAGCAGCCGTCATGGCACAGGGACTTGGATTGGCTACACCTTC
TRBV19	few	-	TRBJ2-7	13	CASSIPSSYEQYF	TGTGCCAGTAGTATCCCAAGTTCCTACGAGCAGTACTTC
TRBV5-6	few	TRBD2	TRBJ2-3	16	CASSLGPAGGPDTQYF	TGTGCCAGCAGCTTGGGTCCAGCGGGGGGGCCGGATACGCAGTATTTT
TRBV29-1	few	-	TRBJ2-6	14	CSVQRGAGANVLTF	TGCAGCGTTCAGAGGGGGGCTGGGGCCAACGTCCTGACTTTC
TRBV11-3	few	TRBD2	TRBJ2-2	15	CASSLGGGDTGELFF	TGTGCCAGCAGCTTAGGCGGGGGTGACACCGGGGAGCTGTTTTTT
TRBV6-6	-	TRBD2	TRBJ2-3	14	CASSPGLARDTQYF	TGTGCCAGCAGCCCCGGACTAGCGAGAGATACGCAGTATTTT
TRBV27	-	-	TRBJ2-7	14	CASSPGGRGYEQYF	TGTGCCAGCAGTCCGGGGGGCAGGGGGTACGAGCAGTACTTC
TRBV11-2	few	-	TRBJ1-2	13	CASSHREVRGYTF	TGTGCCAGCAGCCACCGTGAGGTGCGCGGCTACACCTTC
TRBV12-5	-	-	TRBJ1-1	15	CASADHSRANTEAFF	TGTGCTAGTGCCGACCACTCCCGGGCGAACACTGAAGCTTTCTTT
TRBV6-5	-	-	TRBJ2-5	14	CASSLDSGTTTQYF	TGTGCCAGCAGTTTGGACAGCGGGACGACGACCCAGTACTTC
TRBV6-4	-	-	TRBJ1-1	14	CASSDGTRNTEAFF	TGTGCCAGCAGTGACGGTACACGGAACACTGAAGCTTTCTTT
TRBV7-6	-	-	TRBJ1-6	15	CASSFGGSYNSPLHF	TGTGCCAGCAGCTTCGGGGGCTCCTATAATTCACCCCTCCACTTT
TRBV11-2	few	-	TRBJ2-3	12	CANRQATDTQYF	TGTGCCAATAGACAGGCGACAGATACGCAGTATTTT
TRBV10-2	few	-	TRBJ1-2	14	CASSFQGNSYGYTF	TGCGCCAGCAGCTTCCAAGGGAATTCCTATGGCTACACCTTC
TRBV7-2	-	TRBD2	TRBJ2-1	16	CASSLEGGRPDNEQFF	TGTGCCAGCAGCTTAGAGGGCGGGAGGCCCGACAATGAGCAGTTCTTC
TRBV12-5	many	TRBD1	TRBJ2-1	19	CASAQPPGQGPLSYNEQFF	TGTGCTAGTGCACAACCCCCGGGACAGGGGCCCCTCTCCTACAATGAGCAGTTCTTC
TRBV6-5	few	TRBD1	TRBJ2-1	13	CASSDRVGNEQFF	TGTGCCAGCAGTGACAGGGTAGGCAATGAGCAGTTCTTC
TRBV5-4	-	TRBD2	TRBJ2-3	14	CASTTSAGTDTQYF	TGTGCCAGCACAACTAGCGCGGGCACAGATACGCAGTATTTT
TRBV10-3	many	-	TRBJ1-5	14	CAIRGDSSNQPQHF	TGTGCCATCCGAGGCGACAGTAGCAATCAGCCCCAGCATTTT
TRBV11-3	-	-	TRBJ2-5	14	CASSGDDPQETQYF	TGTGCCAGCAGCGGGGATGACCCCCAAGAGACCCAGTACTTC
TRBV6-1	few	TRBD1	TRBJ2-1	16	CASSELGQGGNNEQFF	TGTGCCAGCAGTGAATTGGGACAGGGGGGGAACAATGAGCAGTTCTTC
TRBV4-3	-	TRBD2	TRBJ2-3	17	CASSPLSVSGGADTQYF	TGCGCCAGCAGCCCCCTAAGTGTAAGCGGGGGGGCAGATACGCAGTATTTT
TRBV30	-	-	TRBJ2-5	13	CAWRQLAQETQYF	TGTGCCTGGAGGCAGCTAGCCCAAGAGACCCAGTACTTC
TRBV19	few	-	TRBJ2-1	15	CASSAGESRYNEQFF	TGTGCCAGTAGTGCAGGGGAAAGTAGATACAATGAGCAGTTCTTC
TRBV5-4	few	-	TRBJ1-1	13	CASSHTRAPEAFF	TGCGCCAGCAGCCATACAAGGGCACCTGAAGCTTTCTTT
TRBV2	many	TRBD2	TRBJ2-1	13	CASSPSGIYEQFF	TGTGCCAGCTCCCCTAGCGGAATCTATGAGCAGTTCTTC
TRBV5-6	-	-	TRBJ2-3	13	CASSSWNTDTQYF	TGTGCCAGCAGCTCGTGGAATACCGATACGCAGTATTTT
TRBV10-3	many	TRBD1	TRBJ2-1	14	CAISLRDRDNEQFF	TGTGCCATCAGCCTCCGGGACAGGGACAATGAGCAGTTCTTC
TRBV4-1	many	-	TRBJ2-1	13	CASSPKESSEQFF	TGCGCCAGCAGCCCCAAGGAGTCGAGTGAGCAGTTCTTC
TRBV11-2	-	-	TRBJ2-1	14	CASSLGHSYNEQFF	TGTGCCAGCAGTTTAGGTCACTCCTACAATGAGCAGTTCTTC
TRBV27	-	TRBD1	TRBJ1-6	15	CASRPTGLPTSPLHF	TGTGCCAGCAGGCCGACAGGGCTCCCAACTTCACCCCTCCACTTT
TRBV9	many	TRBD1	TRBJ1-4	17	CASSVGPQQGADEKLFF	TGTGCCAGCAGCGTAGGCCCTCAACAGGGGGCTGATGAAAAACTGTTTTTT
TRBV27	few	TRBD1	TRBJ1-2	15	CASRPTGGGVYGYTF	TGTGCCAGCAGACCAACAGGGGGCGGGGTCTATGGCTACACCTTC
TRBV6-1	few	-	TRBJ2-7	15	CASRHPGTQTYEQYF	TGTGCCAGCAGGCACCCCGGGACGCAAACCTACGAGCAGTACTTC
TRBV27	few	TRBD1	TRBJ2-3	17	CASRLTQGANAGSTQYF	TGTGCCAGCAGACTAACGCAGGGGGCAAACGCCGGGTCTACGCAGTATTTT
TRBV2	-	-	TRBJ1-1	15	CASSERRFVNTEAFF	TGTGCCAGCAGTGAACGAAGGTTCGTGAACACTGAAGCTTTCTTT
TRBV19	-	TRBD2	TRBJ2-2	15	CASSIGGRITGELFF	TGTGCCAGTAGTATAGGCGGGAGGATTACCGGGGAGCTGTTTTTT
TRBV5-6	once	TRBD2	TRBJ2-1	13	CASSLSAGEEQFF	TGCGCCAGCAGCTTGTCCGCGGGGGAGGAGCAGTTCTTC
TRBV7-6	few	-	TRBJ2-3	15	CASSLVFSGEDTQYF	TGTGCCAGCAGCTTAGTTTTTAGCGGCGAAGATACGCAGTATTTT
TRBV15	few	TRBD2	TRBJ2-1	16	CATSGISGRAANEQFF	TGTGCCACCAGCGGGATTAGCGGGAGGGCTGCCAATGAGCAGTTCTTC